This is a list of T cell receptor beta chains from one sample in a study of metastatic and nonmetastatic thyroid tumors. TCRdb re-called clones via MiXCR from the PCR reads. Counted here are around 89,000 clones, about 15% occurring once; the ten biggest clones make up 3% to 4.5%. Sequencing was carried out using blood. The receptor set was obtained from a female donor with papillary thyroid cancer or a benign thyroid nodule (not recorded which). Some clones in this sample may be carry-over from other donors' samples. Each CDR3 is given with its conserved first and last residue. A D gene is named only where the DNA matches it firmly. Rows give clone size only sometimes, using once, few, many, or a class for an expanded clone.

>TRBJ2-3|TRBV29-1|many|.
TGCAGCGTTGAAGAACCCTGGCGAACAGATACGCAGTATTTT
CSVEEPWRTDTQYF
>TRBJ2-6|TRBV6-1|many|.
TGTGCCAGCGAGGGACAAGGTGTAAGAGGGGCCAACGTCCTGACTTTC
CASEGQGVRGANVLTF
>TRBJ2-6|TRBV11-3|many|.
TGTGCCAGCAGCCCCTGGCAGCCTAGGACGCTTTCTGGGGCCAACGTCCTGACTTTC
CASSPWQPRTLSGANVLTF
>TRBJ1-2|TRBV20-1|many|.
TGCAGTGCTACGGGGAATTTCTATGGCTACACCTTC
CSATGNFYGYTF
>TRBJ2-2|TRBV5-6|.|.
TGTGCCAGCAGCTTGTTAGGAAATAACACCGGGGATCTGTTTTTT
CASSLLGNNTGDLFF
>TRBJ1-1|TRBV4-1|many|.
TGCGCCAGCAGCCGATGGGGGAGAAGGGGACAGAACACTGAAGCTTTCTTT
CASSRWGRRGQNTEAFF
>TRBJ1-2|TRBV20-1|many|.
TGCAGTGCTCCGCCTTCGGGGGGGGATGGCTACACCTTC
CSAPPSGGDGYTF
>TRBJ1-4|TRBV10-1|many|.
TGCGCCAGCGGACCGAGGGCGCCCCAAAAACTGTTTTTT
CASGPRAPQKLFF
>TRBJ2-1|TRBV20-1|many|.
TGCAGTGCCAGACGACGACGAAGGAATGAGCAGTTCTTC
CSARRRRRNEQFF
>TRBJ2-5|TRBV5-8|.|TRBD2
TGTGCCAGCAGCTTGGAAGATAAGCGGGGGGTAAAAGAGACCCAGTACTTC
CASSLEDKRGVKETQYF
>TRBJ2-1|TRBV7-3|once|TRBD2
TGTGCCAGCAGCCCCTGGACTAGCGTTATGAATGAGCATTTCTTC
CASSPWTSVMNEHFF
>TRBJ2-5|TRBV19|many|.
TGTGCCAGTAGTAACAGTGGAGAGACCCAGTACTTC
CASSNSGETQYF
>TRBJ2-2|TRBV9|.|.
TGTGCCAGCATCCTCCTGGAGCCGAACACCGGGGAGCTGTTTTTT
CASILLEPNTGELFF
>TRBJ1-1|TRBV13|.|TRBD1
TGTGCCAGCAGCTTAGCGGGACAGGGAGAAACTGAAGCTTTCTTT
CASSLAGQGETEAFF
>TRBJ2-1|TRBV12-3/TRBV12-4|.|.
TGTGCCAGCAGTTTAGTGTCCGGGACGCAAAGCTTCTTC
CASSLVSGTQSFF
>TRBJ2-7|TRBV28|many|TRBD2
TGTGCCAGCAGAACGGGACTAGCGGGGGGCTTCTACGAGCAGTACTTC
CASRTGLAGGFYEQYF
>TRBJ2-1|TRBV5-6|many|.
TGTGCCAGCAGCTTGGCACTCGGGGGCCCAAGAAATGAGCAGTTCTTC
CASSLALGGPRNEQFF
>TRBJ2-5|TRBV19|few|.
TGTGCCAGTAGTCCTTGGGCGGTGGAACAAGTGACCCAGTACTTC
CASSPWAVEQVTQYF
>TRBJ1-5|TRBV24-1|many|.
TGTGCCACCAGTGACCCCGCCGAGTCGCGCGGGCCCCAGCATTTT
CATSDPAESRGPQHF